Below are 16 T cell receptor beta chains sequenced from a single sample in a study of shared T cell receptors in the human thymus. Here immunoSEQ multiplex PCR was the method, and the copy in TCRdb shows in-frame clones only, minus some. The data show 65,000 to 70,000 clones, nearly 95% seen once. Input material: thymocytes. These receptors all come from a human donor.

The chain combines TRBV4-3 with TRBJ2-2; the match to TRBD2 covers 8 bases. The CDR3 loop spans 16 amino acids. CDR1 and CDR2 (germline): LGHNA, YSLEER. After removal of 0 bases from V and 3 bases from J, the junction contained 3 bases not matched to a gene. CDR3 region: CASSQDRGGDTGELFF. CDR3 sequence (DNA): TGCGCCAGCAGCCAAGATCGGGGGGGTGACACCGGGGAGCTGTTTTTT.

This clone was recorded a few times. V is TRBV7-9 and J is TRBJ2-1; TRBD2 might be the D (6 bases). Trimming stripped 1 base from V and 2 bases from J, with 15 bases between. The CDR3 covers 17 residues. The germline V gene has CDR1 SEHNR and CDR2 FQNEAQ (reference sequence). CDR3: CASSLGLKGGPYNEQFF. In nucleotides, the CDR3 is TGTGCCAGCAGCTTAGGATTGAAGGGAGGACCCTACAATGAGCAGTTCTTC. Supplemented by reference TRBV7-9 and TRBJ2-1, the full variable domain reads DTGVSQNPRHKITKRGQNVTFRCDPISEHNRLYWYRQTLGQGPEFLTYFQNEAQLEKSRLLSDRFSAERPKGSFSTLEIQRTEQGDSAMYLCASSLGLKGGPYNEQFFGPGTRLTVL.

The rearrangement joins TRBV7-2 to TRBJ2-4, with no clear D. Germline values: CDR1 SGHTA, CDR2 FQGNSA. V gave up 5 bases and J gave up 0 bases, with 23 bases separating them. This CDR3 is built from 19 residues. The CDR3 protein is CASSDIGRASDLAKNIQYF. DNA for the CDR3: TGTGCCAGCAGCGACATCGGTCGGGCCTCCGATCTAGCCAAAAACATTCAGTACTTC.

V and J are TRBV7-6 and TRBJ2-7; 8 positions match TRBD1. Germline V gives CDR1 SGHVS, CDR2 FNYEAQ. The V and J ends lost 3 bases and 0 bases, in that order; junction bases with no gene match: 7. The CDR3 sequence is 16 residues long. In nucleotides, the CDR3 is TGTGCCAGCAGCTTGCACCGGGACAGGAGCTCCTACGAGCAGTACTTC. Encoded protein: CASSLHRDRSSYEQYF.

The genes are TRBV6-6 and TRBJ1-2; 7 bases match TRBD1. This CDR3 spans 13 amino acids. Germline V gives CDR1 MNHNY, CDR2 SVGAGI (reference sequence). V lost 6 bases and J lost 4; bases outside the gene matches: 5. CDR3 coding DNA: TGTGCCAGCAGGCAGGGGGACCTCTATGGCTACACCTTC. As protein: CASRQGDLYGYTF.

The chain is built from TRBV7-2 and TRBJ1-3; a possible D gene is TRBD1 (6 bases). This CDR3 has 15 residues. Germline values: CDR1 SGHTA, CDR2 FQGNSA. The ends were cut back, 5 bases at V and 2 bases at J, with 13 bases in the middle. In DNA form, the CDR3 reads TGTGCCAGCAGCCCGCAGGGGCCGGCTGGAAACACCATATATTTT. Residues: CASSPQGPAGNTIYF.

The chain links TRBV5-4 to TRBJ2-5, with D perhaps TRBD2 (6 bases). Germline CDR1 is SGHNT and CDR2 is YYREEE (reference sequence). The CDR3 has 14 residues. The V end lost 3 bases, the J end lost 3 bases, and 12 bases lay between the germline ends. The CDR3 here is CASSWGTGEETQYF. The DNA for the CDR3 is TGTGCCAGCAGCTGGGGGACGGGAGAAGAGACCCAGTACTTC.

The chain has TRBV18 and TRBJ1-3; a possible D gene is TRBD1 (5 bases). The CDR3 runs to 16 residues. Between the trimmed V and J ends, which lost 4 bases and 4 bases, there was a span of 17 bases. The germline CDR1 and CDR2 sequences are KGHSH and LQKENI. DNA of the CDR3: TGTGCCAGCTCACACCGGACAAGCCGAATAGGAAACACCATATATTTT. Translating it yields CASSHRTSRIGNTIYF.

The CDR3 DNA reads TGCGCCAGCAGCTGGTCAGGGGAGCTGTTTTTT. Protein sequence: CASSWSGELFF. This chain links TRBV5-1 with TRBJ2-2; no definite D call. This CDR3 is 11 amino acids long. Germline CDR1 and CDR2: SGHRS and YFSETQ. V dropped 3 bases and J dropped 8 bases, with 5 bases sitting between them.

The rearrangement links TRBV4-3 to TRBJ1-1, with a tentative D call TRBD1 (6 bases). The CDR3 sequence is 15 residues long. Trimming left V 0 bases short and J 0 bases short, with 8 bases between. Germline lookup yields CDR1 LGHNA and CDR2 YSLEER. CDR3 protein: CASSQEGHLNTEAFF. The CDR3 region has the DNA TGCGCCAGCAGCCAAGAGGGACACTTGAACACTGAAGCTTTCTTT.

This chain connects TRBV6-4 to TRBJ2-3; 15 bases fit TRBD2. The CDR3 has 18 residues. V was clipped by 2 bases and J by 3 bases; unmatched bases: 6. The V gene's germline CDR1 is MRHNA and CDR2 SNTAGT. In DNA, the CDR3 is TGTGCCAGCAGTGACACCCGGACTAGCGGGGGGGCAACAGATACGCAGTATTTT. It is translated as CASSDTRTSGGATDTQYF.

This clone was detected a few times. An end of the junction differs from the germline gene, which may be a read error. The chain couples TRBV20-1 to TRBJ1-1; D possibly corresponds to TRBD1 (5 bases). The CDR3 length is 11 residues. Germline CDR1 and CDR2: DFQATT and SNEGSKA (reference sequence). CDR3 nucleotide sequence: TGCAGTGCTAGAAAGCAGGGATGTGAGGGCTTT. This encodes CSARKQGCEGF.

The gene calls are TRBV12-5 and TRBJ2-2; D uncertain. The CDR3 is 17 residues long. Trimming pared 0 bases from V and 8 bases from J, leaving 19 bases between. CDR1 LGHNT and CDR2 FRNRAP come from the germline V gene. CDR3 sequence (DNA): TGTGCTAGTGGTTTGGTAACACCGGGCTGGAAAGTGGGGGAGCTGTTTTTT. Protein sequence: CASGLVTPGWKVGELFF.

The CDR3 bases are TGTGCCAGCAGCTCCCATAACTCTGGAAACACCATATATTTT. This gives the protein CASSSHNSGNTIYF. The genes are TRBV5-8 and TRBJ1-3; the D is unclear. The V and J ends lost 3 bases and 0 bases respectively, with 7 bases between them. The CDR3 spans 14 residues. Germline lookup yields CDR1 SGHTS and CDR2 YDEGEE.

J is TRBJ2-7 and V is TRBV30; 7 bases are shared with TRBD1. The trim removed 3 bases at V and 2 bases at J, leaving 10 bases unmatched. The CDR3 totals 15 residues. Germline V gene data show CDR1 as GTSNPN and CDR2 as SVGIG (reference sequence). The CDR3 region has the DNA TGTGCCTGGAGCATGAGGACAGGCCAGGCCTACGAGCAGTACTTC. It translates to CAWSMRTGQAYEQYF.

The genes are TRBV5-1 and TRBJ1-2; unclear D gene. This CDR3 has 15 residues. V shed 0 bases and J shed 4 bases, with 13 bases lying between them. CDR1 is SGHRS and CDR2 is YFSETQ in the germline V gene. CDR3 loop: CASSLDPKKVYGYTF. In DNA form, the CDR3 reads TGCGCCAGCAGCTTGGACCCGAAGAAAGTCTATGGCTACACCTTC.